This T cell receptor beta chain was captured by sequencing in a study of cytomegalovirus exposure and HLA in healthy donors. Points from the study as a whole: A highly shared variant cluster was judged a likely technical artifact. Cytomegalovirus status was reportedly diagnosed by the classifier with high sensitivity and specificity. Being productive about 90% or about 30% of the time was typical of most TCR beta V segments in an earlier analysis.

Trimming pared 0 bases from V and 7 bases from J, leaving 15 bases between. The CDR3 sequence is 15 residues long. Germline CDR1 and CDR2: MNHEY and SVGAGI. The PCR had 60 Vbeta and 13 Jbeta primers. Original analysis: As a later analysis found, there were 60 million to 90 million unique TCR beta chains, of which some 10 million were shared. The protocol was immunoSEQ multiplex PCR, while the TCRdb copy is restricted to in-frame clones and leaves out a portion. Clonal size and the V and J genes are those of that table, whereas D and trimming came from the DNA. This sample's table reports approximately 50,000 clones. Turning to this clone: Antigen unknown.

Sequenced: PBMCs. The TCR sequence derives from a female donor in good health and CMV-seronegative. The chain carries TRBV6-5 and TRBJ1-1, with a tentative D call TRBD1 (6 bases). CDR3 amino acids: CASSYSRTVGLEAFF. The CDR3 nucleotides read TGTGCCAGCAGTTACTCGAGGACAGTGGGCCTTGAAGCTTTCTTT.